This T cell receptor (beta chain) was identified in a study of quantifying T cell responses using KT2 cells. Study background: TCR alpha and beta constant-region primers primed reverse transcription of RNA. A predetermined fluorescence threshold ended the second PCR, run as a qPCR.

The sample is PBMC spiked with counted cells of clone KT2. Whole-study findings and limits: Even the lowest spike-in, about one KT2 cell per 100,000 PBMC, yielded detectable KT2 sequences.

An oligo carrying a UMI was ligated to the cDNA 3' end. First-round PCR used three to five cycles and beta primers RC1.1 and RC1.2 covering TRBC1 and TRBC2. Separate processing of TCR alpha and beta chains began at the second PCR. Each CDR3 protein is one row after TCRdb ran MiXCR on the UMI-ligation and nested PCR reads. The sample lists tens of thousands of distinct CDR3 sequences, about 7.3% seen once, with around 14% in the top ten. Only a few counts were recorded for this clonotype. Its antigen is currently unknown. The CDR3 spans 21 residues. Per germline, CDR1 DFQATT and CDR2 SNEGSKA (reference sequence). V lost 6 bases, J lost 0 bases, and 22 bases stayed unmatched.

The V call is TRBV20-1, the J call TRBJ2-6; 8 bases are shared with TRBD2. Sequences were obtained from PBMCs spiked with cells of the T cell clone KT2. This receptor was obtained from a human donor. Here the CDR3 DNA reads TGCAGTGCCCCGGTGGGACTAGTCCCTTGGCCGGGTCGCTCTGGGGCCAACGTCCTGACTTTC. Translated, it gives CSAPVGLVPWPGRSGANVLTF.